This TCR beta chain was recovered during a study of T cell changes during pregnancy in multiple sclerosis. V was cut by 6 bases and J by 8 bases, with 26 bases left in between. In germline, CDR1 is SEHNR, CDR2 FQNEAQ (reference sequence). CDR3 size: 17 residues. The repertoire was sequenced with immunoSEQ multiplex PCR; TCRdb's copy has only in-frame clones and lacks some. The table lists tens of thousands of clones, more than 85% of them singletons. The chain combines TRBV7-9 with TRBJ2-1, with D tentatively TRBD2 (6 bases). The sample consisted of peripheral blood, taken in the first trimester of pregnancy. This sequence originates from a female donor in good health, enrolled as a control in a pregnancy study. The DNA of the CDR3 is TGTGCCAGCAGGTTCCGGGACGGGAGCCCCATCCAGGATGAGCAGTTCTTC. Protein product: CASRFRDGSPIQDEQFF.